In this sample, the clone carrying this T cell receptor beta chain turned up many times. The sample belongs to a study of T cells in Graves' hyperthyroidism and ophthalmopathy. Germline CDR1 and CDR2: PRHDT and FYEKMQ (reference sequence). This CDR3 contains 14 residues. Deletions cut 0 bases from V and 2 bases from J, with 8 bases between. Amplified TCR beta CDR3 regions derived from RNA transcripts. The HTBI primer set was used in a first-round RT-PCR of the TCR CDR3. In TCRdb, the multiplex PCR reads were re-called with MiXCR into one record per CDR3 protein. This repertoire shows 350,000 to 450,000 distinct CDR3 sequences, approximately 15% found once; its top ten account for around 10%.

The TCR sequence derives from an older woman with Graves' hyperthyroidism. The chain has TRBV13 and TRBJ2-7; the D is unclear. The sequenced sample was blood. CDR3 coding DNA: TGTGCCAGCAGCTTAGGTAGCTACCCCTACGAGCAGTACTTC. Translation gives CASSLGSYPYEQYF.